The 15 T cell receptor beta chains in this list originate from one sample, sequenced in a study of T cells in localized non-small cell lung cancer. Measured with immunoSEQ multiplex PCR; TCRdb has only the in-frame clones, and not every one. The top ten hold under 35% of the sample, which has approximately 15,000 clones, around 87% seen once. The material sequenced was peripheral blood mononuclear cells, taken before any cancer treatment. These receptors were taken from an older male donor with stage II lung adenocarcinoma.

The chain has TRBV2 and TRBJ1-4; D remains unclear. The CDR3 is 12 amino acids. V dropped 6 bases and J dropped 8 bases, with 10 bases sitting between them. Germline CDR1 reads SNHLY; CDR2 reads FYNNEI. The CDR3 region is CASSSPREKLFF. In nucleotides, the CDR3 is TGTGCCAGCAGCAGCCCACGAGAAAAACTGTTTTTT.

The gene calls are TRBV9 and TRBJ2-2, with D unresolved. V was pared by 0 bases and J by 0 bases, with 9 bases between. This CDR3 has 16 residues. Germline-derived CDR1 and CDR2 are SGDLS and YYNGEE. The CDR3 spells CASSVGPTPNTGELFF. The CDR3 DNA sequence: TGTGCCAGCAGCGTAGGCCCGACCCCGAACACCGGGGAGCTGTTTTTT.

The CDR3 spells CASSDTGGESDTQYF. The CDR3 DNA follows: TGCGCCAGTTCTGATACAGGGGGCGAGTCAGATACGCAGTATTTT. The genes are TRBV5-1 and TRBJ2-3; 9 positions match TRBD1. Germline values: CDR1 SGHRS, CDR2 YFSETQ. The CDR3 consists of 15 residues. J gave up 4 bases and V 8 bases, and 11 bases lay outside the gene matches.

In DNA, the CDR3 is TGCAGCGCCCTAGCTAAAATGGATACGCAGTATTTT. Translated: CSALAKMDTQYF. The chain employs TRBV29-1 and TRBJ2-3; tentative D call: TRBD2 (5 bases). Trimming shortened V by 7 bases and J by 6 bases, and 14 bases separated the two germline ends. This CDR3 has 12 residues. CDR1 and CDR2 from the germline V gene are SQVTM and ANQGSEA.

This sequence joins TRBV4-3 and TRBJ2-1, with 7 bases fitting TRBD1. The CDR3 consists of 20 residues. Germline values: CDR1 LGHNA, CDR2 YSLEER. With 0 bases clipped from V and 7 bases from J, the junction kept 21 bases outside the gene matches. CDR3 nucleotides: TGCGCCAGCAGCCAAGATCCCCAAACTGCCGACAGGGCCCCTGGGAATGAGCAGTTCTTC. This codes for CASSQDPQTADRAPGNEQFF.

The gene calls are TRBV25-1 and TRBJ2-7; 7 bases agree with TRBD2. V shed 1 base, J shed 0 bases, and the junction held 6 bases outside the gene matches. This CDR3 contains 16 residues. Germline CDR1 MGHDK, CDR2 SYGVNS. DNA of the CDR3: TGTGCCAGCAGTGAATCACGAGCGGGAACCTCCTACGAGCAGTACTTC. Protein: CASSESRAGTSYEQYF.

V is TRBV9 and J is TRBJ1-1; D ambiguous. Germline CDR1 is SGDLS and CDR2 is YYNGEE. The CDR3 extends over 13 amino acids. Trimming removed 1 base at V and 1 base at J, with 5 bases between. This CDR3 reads CASSVRGNTEAFF. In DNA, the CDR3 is TGTGCCAGCAGCGTACGAGGGAACACTGAAGCTTTCTTT.

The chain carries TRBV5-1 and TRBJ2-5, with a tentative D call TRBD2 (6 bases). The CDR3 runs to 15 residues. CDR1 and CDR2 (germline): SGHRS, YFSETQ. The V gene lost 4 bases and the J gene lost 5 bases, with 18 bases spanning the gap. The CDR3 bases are TGCGCCAGCAGCGAAACTAGCTCTTCCCGGGAGACCCAGTACTTC. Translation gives CASSETSSSRETQYF.

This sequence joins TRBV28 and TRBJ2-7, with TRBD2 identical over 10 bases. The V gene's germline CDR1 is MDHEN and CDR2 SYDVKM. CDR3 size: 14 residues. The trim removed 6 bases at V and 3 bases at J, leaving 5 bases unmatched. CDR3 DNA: TGTGCCAGCAGCCTAGCGGGAGTAAGCTACGAGCAGTACTTC. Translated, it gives CASSLAGVSYEQYF.

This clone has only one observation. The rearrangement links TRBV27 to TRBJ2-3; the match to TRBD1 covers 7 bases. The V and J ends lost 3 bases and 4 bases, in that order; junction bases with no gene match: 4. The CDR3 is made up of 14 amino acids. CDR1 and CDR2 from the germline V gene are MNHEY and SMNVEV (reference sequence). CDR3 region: CASSFGQVADTQYF. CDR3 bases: TGTGCCAGCAGTTTCGGACAGGTAGCAGATACGCAGTATTTT.

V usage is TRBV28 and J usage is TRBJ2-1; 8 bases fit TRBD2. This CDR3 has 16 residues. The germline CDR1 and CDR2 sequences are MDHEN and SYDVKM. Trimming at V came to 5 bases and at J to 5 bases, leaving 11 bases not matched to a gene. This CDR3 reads CASSPPRGGPNNEQFF. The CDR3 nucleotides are TGTGCCAGCAGTCCACCCCGGGGGGGACCAAACAATGAGCAGTTCTTC. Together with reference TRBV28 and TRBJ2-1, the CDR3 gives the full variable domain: DVKVTQSSRYLVKRTGEKVFLECVQDMDHENMFWYRQDPGLGLRLIYFSYDVKMKEKGDIPEGYSVSREKKERFSLILESASTNQTSMYLCASSPPRGGPNNEQFFGPGTRLTVL.

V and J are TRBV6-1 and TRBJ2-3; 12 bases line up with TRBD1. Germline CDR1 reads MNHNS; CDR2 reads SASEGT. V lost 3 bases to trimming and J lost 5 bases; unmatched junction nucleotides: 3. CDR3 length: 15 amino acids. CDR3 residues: CASSDRDRGLDTQYF. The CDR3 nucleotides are TGTGCCAGCAGTGACCGGGACAGGGGGCTAGATACGCAGTATTTT.

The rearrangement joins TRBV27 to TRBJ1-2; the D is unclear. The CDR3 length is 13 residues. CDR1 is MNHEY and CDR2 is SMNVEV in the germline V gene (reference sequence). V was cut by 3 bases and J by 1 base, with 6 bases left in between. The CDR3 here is CASSFRDNYGYTF. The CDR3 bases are TGTGCCAGCAGTTTTCGGGATAACTATGGCTACACCTTC.

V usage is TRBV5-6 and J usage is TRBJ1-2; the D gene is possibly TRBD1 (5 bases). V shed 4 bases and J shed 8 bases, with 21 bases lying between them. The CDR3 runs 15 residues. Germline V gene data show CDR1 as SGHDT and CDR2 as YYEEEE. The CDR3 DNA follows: TGTGCCAGCAGCCCAGAGCCCGGGACCCCAAAAGGCTACACCTTC. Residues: CASSPEPGTPKGYTF.

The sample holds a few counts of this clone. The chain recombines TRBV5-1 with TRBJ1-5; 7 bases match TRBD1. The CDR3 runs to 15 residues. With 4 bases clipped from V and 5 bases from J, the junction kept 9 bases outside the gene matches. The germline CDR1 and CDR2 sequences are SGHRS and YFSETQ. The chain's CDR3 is CASSLHGQGDQPQHF. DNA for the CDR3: TGCGCCAGCAGCCTACACGGGCAGGGGGATCAGCCCCAGCATTTT.